Following are 9 T cell receptor beta chains from one sample sequenced in a study of radiation and T cells in renal cell carcinoma. Time point denoted: blood 2 weeks post-SBRT. As to treatment: 15 Gy SBRT to primary tumor, nephrectomy 4 weeks later. Clones were sequenced by immunoSEQ multiplex PCR, and TCRdb holds only the in-frame ones, with some missing. The sample has some 80,000 clones, roughly 85% seen once. The sequencing here drew on blood, taken from a patient whose treatment included radiotherapy and nephrectomy. The origin of the receptors is a woman between 45 and 60 years old with renal cell carcinoma.

CDR3 coding DNA: TGTGCCAGTAGTATGGAGACAGGGGTAAATGGCTACACCTTC. Translation gives CASSMETGVNGYTF. This chain uses TRBV19 with TRBJ1-2, with 8 bases that match TRBD1. The CDR3 contains 14 residues. Losses at the gene ends were 3 bases for V and 6 bases for J; bases not matched to a gene: 6. Per germline, CDR1 LNHDA and CDR2 SQIVND (reference sequence).

The chain combines TRBV5-5 with TRBJ2-6; 9 nucleotides align to TRBD1. The CDR3 runs to 20 residues. V gave up 4 bases and J gave up 2 bases; unmatched junction bases: 16. CDR1 is SGHKS and CDR2 is YYEKEE in the germline V gene (reference sequence). CDR3 region: CASSLWLVGQGLAGANVLTF. The CDR3 DNA reads as TGTGCCAGCAGCCTATGGCTCGTCGGACAGGGGCTTGCTGGGGCCAACGTCCTGACTTTC. The entire variable domain, with the rest obtained from reference TRBV5-5 and TRBJ2-6, is as follows: DAGVTQSPTHLIKTRGQQVTLRCSPISGHKSVSWYQQVLGQGPQFIFQYYEKEERGRGNFPDRFSARQFPNYSSELNVNALLLGDSALYLCASSLWLVGQGLAGANVLTFGAGSRLTVL.

The sample holds one count of this clone. This chain connects TRBV29-1 to TRBJ2-2; D is perhaps TRBD2 (5 bases). Trimming stripped 3 bases from V and 0 bases from J, with 5 bases between. Germline loops: CDR1 SQVTM, CDR2 ANQGSEA. This CDR3 has 13 residues. DNA for the CDR3: TGCAGCGTTGACGGGACGAACACCGGGGAGCTGTTTTTT. Translation gives CSVDGTNTGELFF.

This sequence joins TRBV6-5 and TRBJ2-3; TRBD2 might be the D (6 bases). Per germline, CDR1 MNHEY and CDR2 SVGAGI. V lost 7 bases to trimming and J lost 5 bases, with 19 bases between them. The length of the CDR3 is 15 residues. CDR3 residues: CASTRRRGSRDTQYF. The CDR3 DNA is TGTGCCAGCACGAGGAGGCGGGGTTCGAGAGATACGCAGTATTTT.

The chain links TRBV28 to TRBJ2-6; D not resolved. CDR3 size: 14 residues. The germline CDR1 and CDR2 sequences are MDHEN and SYDVKM. The germline V and J ends were trimmed by 5 bases and 0 bases, with 5 bases remaining between them. The CDR3 DNA follows: TGTGCCAGCAGTGCAGGCTCTGGGGCCAACGTCCTGACTTTC. Its protein product is CASSAGSGANVLTF.

The chain carries TRBV7-6 and TRBJ1-1; possible D gene TRBD1, 6 bases. CDR3 size: 16 residues. The germline CDR1 and CDR2 sequences are SGHVS and FNYEAQ. Trimming removed 5 bases at V and 0 bases at J, with 16 bases between. The CDR3 spells CASSDRRGPMNTEAFF. CDR3 DNA: TGTGCCAGCAGCGACCGACGGGGGCCGATGAACACTGAAGCTTTCTTT.

The V gene is TRBV7-2, the J gene TRBJ1-5; perhaps TRBD1 as D (5 bases). Trimming removed 5 bases from V and 2 bases from J, with 16 bases in between. The germline gives CDR1 SGHTA, CDR2 FQGNSA. The CDR3 sequence is 16 residues long. CDR3 DNA sequence: TGTGCCAGCAGCCTGGACATTGGGTTTGGCAATCAGCCCCAGCATTTT. Amino acids: CASSLDIGFGNQPQHF.

This clone was detected only once. This chain uses TRBV15 with TRBJ1-4; D call uncertain. CDR3 size: 13 residues. The V and J ends lost 5 bases and 7 bases respectively, with 11 bases between them. The germline gives CDR1 LNHNV, CDR2 YYDKDF (reference sequence). The CDR3 protein is CATSSRHAEKLFF. CDR3 DNA sequence: TGTGCCACCAGCTCGCGACATGCTGAAAAACTGTTTTTT.

The genes are TRBV5-1 and TRBJ1-1, with 11 bases lining up with TRBD1. The ends lost 0 bases at V and 4 bases at J; junction bases unmatched: 5. The CDR3 consists of 16 residues. In germline, CDR1 is SGHRS, CDR2 YFSETQ. CDR3 amino acids: CASSLATGQGGTEAFF. The CDR3 region has the DNA TGCGCCAGCAGCTTGGCCACGGGACAGGGGGGCACTGAAGCTTTCTTT. The full variable domain, with the rest looked up from reference TRBV5-1 and TRBJ1-1, is KAGVTQTPRYLIKTRGQQVTLSCSPISGHRSVSWYQQTPGQGLQFLFEYFSETQRNKGNFPGRFSGRQFSNSRSEMNVSTLELGDSALYLCASSLATGQGGTEAFFGQGTRLTVV.